This TCR beta chain was observed in a study of blood T cells in healthy people across ages. Trimming pared 8 bases from V and 0 bases from J, leaving 16 bases between. The V gene's germline CDR1 is GTSNPN and CDR2 SVGIG (reference sequence). This CDR3 has 14 amino acids. PCR was performed a second time for roughly 6 to 12 cycles using a sample-barcoded 5' primer and a J-beta primer mix. TCRdb re-analysed the 5' RACE reads in MiXCR, keeping a single row per CDR3 protein. The table has 650,000 to 950,000 distinct CDR3 sequences, under 55% seen once. The chain combines TRBV30 with TRBJ1-2; tentative D call: TRBD1 (5 bases). Sequencing input: blood. This TCR was sampled from a man aged 60-69 years in good health. The CDR3 nucleotides are TGTGCCACAGACTGGACACCCACTAACTATGGCTACACCTTC. As protein: CATDWTPTNYGYTF.